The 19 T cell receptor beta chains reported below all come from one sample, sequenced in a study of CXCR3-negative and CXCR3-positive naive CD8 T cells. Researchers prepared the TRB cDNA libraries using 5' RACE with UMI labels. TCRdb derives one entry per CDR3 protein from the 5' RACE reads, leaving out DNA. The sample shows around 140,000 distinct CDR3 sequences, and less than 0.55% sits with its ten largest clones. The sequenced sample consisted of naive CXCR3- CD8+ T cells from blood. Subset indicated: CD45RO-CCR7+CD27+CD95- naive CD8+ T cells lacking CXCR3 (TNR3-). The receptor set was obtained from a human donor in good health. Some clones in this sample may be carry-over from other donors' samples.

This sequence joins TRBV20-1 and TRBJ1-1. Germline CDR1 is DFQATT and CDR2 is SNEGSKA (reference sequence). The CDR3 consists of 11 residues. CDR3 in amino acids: CSVGGYTEAFF.

CDR3 region: CASSLRTGNEQFF. The chain carries TRBV7-9 and TRBJ2-1; TCRdb selects TRBD1, and the lack of DNA leaves this call unchecked. Germline CDR1 reads SEHNR; CDR2 reads FQNEAQ (reference sequence). The CDR3 consists of 13 residues.

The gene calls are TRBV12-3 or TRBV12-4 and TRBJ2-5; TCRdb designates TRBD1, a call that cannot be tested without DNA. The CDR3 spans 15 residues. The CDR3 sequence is CASSSPPRDQETQYF.

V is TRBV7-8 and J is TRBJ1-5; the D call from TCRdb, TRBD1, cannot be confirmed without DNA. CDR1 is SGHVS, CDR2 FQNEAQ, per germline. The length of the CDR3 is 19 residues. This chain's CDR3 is CASSLDPDRGLGGNQPQHF.

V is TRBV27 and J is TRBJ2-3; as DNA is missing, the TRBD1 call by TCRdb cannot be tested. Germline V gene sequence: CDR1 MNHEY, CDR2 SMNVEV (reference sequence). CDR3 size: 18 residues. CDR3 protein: CASSEDSPSGDTTDTQYF.

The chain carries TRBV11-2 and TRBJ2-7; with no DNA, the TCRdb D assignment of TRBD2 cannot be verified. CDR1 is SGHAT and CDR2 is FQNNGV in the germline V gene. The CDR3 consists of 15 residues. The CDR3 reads CASSLRLANAYEQYF.

CDR3 amino acids: CASSLRGRVGTDTQYF. This chain joins TRBV28 and TRBJ2-3; TCRdb proposes TRBD1, but this gene call is untestable without DNA. This CDR3 region has 16 residues. Looked up from germline, CDR1 is MDHEN and CDR2 is SYDVKM.

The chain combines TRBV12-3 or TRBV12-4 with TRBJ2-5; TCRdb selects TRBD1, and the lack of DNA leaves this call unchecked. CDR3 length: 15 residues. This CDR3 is CASSPGQGVEETQYF.

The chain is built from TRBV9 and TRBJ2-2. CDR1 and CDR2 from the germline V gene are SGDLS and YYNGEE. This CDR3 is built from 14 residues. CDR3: CASSVGGVPGELFF.

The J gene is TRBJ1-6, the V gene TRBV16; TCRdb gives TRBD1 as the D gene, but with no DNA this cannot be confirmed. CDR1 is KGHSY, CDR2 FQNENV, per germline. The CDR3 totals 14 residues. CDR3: CASSQSGGHSPLHF.

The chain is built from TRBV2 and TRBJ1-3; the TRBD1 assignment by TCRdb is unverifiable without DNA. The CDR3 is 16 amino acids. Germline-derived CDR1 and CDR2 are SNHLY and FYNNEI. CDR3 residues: CASSDVPGTEAGTIYF.

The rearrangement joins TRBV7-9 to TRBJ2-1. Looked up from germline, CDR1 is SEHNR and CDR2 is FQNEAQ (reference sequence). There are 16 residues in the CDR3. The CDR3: CASSPVTGNSYNEQFF. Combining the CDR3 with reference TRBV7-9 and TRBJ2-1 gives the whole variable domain DTGVSQNPRHKITKRGQNVTFRCDPISEHNRLYWYRQTLGQGPEFLTYFQNEAQLEKSRLLSDRFSAERPKGSFSTLEIQRTEQGDSAMYLCASSPVTGNSYNEQFFGPGTRLTVL.

CDR3 sequence: CAIIGRNSYEQYF. The genes are TRBV10-3 and TRBJ2-7. The length of the CDR3 is 13 residues. Germline loops: CDR1 ENHRY, CDR2 SYGVKD.

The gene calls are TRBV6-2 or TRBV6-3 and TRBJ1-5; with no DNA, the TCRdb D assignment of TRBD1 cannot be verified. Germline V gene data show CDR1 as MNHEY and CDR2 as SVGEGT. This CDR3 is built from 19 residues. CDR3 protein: CASSPKRGQGSSPGQPQHF.

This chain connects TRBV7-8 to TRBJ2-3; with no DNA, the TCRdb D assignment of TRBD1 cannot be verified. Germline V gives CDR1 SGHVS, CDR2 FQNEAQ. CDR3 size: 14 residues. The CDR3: CASSLVGGADTQYF.

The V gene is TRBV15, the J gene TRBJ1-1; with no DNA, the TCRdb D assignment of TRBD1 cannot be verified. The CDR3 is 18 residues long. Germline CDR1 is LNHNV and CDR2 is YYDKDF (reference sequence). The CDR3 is CATTVPRSTRQGEGLAFF.

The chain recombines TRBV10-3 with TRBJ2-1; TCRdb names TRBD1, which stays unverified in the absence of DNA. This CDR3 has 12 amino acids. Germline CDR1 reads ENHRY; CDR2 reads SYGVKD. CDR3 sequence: CANSDRGDEQFF.

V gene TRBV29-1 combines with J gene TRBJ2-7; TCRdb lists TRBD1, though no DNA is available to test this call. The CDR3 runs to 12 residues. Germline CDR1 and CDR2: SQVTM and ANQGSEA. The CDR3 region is CSVWDDSYEQYF.

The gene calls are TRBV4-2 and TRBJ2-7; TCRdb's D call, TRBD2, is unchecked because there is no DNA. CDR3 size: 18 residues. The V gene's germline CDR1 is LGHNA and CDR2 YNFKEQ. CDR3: CASSQEKGVSGSSYEQYF.